Below are 26 T cell receptor beta chains sequenced from a single sample in a study of control samples from healthy donors and cancer patients. Clones were sequenced by immunoSEQ multiplex PCR, and TCRdb holds only the in-frame ones, with some missing. The top ten clones hold 10% of a sample with 90,000 to 100,000 clones, 79% of them seen once. The source material was blood. All receptors derive from a woman under 40 in good health.

The rearrangement links TRBV29-1 to TRBJ1-2; D remains ambiguous. Germline V gives CDR1 SQVTM, CDR2 ANQGSEA. The CDR3 runs 13 residues. V was trimmed by 1 base and J by 4 bases, leaving 10 bases between them. This chain's CDR3 is CSVEGRRPYGYTF. The CDR3 DNA is TGCAGCGTTGAAGGGAGAAGGCCCTATGGCTACACCTTC.

The genes are TRBV6-5 and TRBJ1-1; no clear D. The CDR3 consists of 16 residues. Trimming removed 0 bases at V and 1 base at J, with 12 bases between. Germline V gene data show CDR1 as MNHEY and CDR2 as SVGAGI. The CDR3 bases are TGTGCCAGCAGTTACTCGGGGTCTTTAGGGAACACTGAAGCTTTCTTT. Protein sequence: CASSYSGSLGNTEAFF.

The chain uses TRBV5-1 and TRBJ2-1; TRBD1 aligns across 10 bases. The CDR3 is 15 residues long. Germline loops: CDR1 SGHRS, CDR2 YFSETQ. After removal of 0 bases from V and 6 bases from J, the junction contained 3 bases not matched to a gene. As DNA, the CDR3 is TGCGCCAGCAGCTTGGTTGGGACAGGGGTCAATGAGCAGTTCTTC. Translation: CASSLVGTGVNEQFF.

V usage is TRBV19 and J usage is TRBJ1-4, with D possibly being TRBD1 (6 bases). Germline V lookup: CDR1 LNHDA, CDR2 SQIVND (reference sequence). The V end was cut by 5 bases, the J end by 7 bases, with 14 bases between. The CDR3 has 14 amino acids. The CDR3 sequence is CASSPGGKVEKLFF. In nucleotides, the CDR3 is TGTGCCAGTAGTCCGGGGGGCAAAGTTGAAAAACTGTTTTTT. Full variable domain (outside the CDR3, taken from reference TRBV19 and TRBJ1-4): DGGITQSPKYLFRKEGQNVTLSCEQNLNHDAMYWYRQDPGQGLRLIYYSQIVNDFQKGDIAEGYSVSREKKESFPLTVTSAQKNPTAFYLCASSPGGKVEKLFFGSGTQLSVL.

V and J are TRBV6-2 or TRBV6-3 and TRBJ2-5, with D perhaps TRBD2 (5 bases). The germline V gene has CDR1 MNHEY and CDR2 SVGEGT. V was shortened by 0 bases and J by 9 bases, with 17 bases between the two germline ends. The CDR3 consists of 15 residues. CDR3 residues: CASSYSIGESDPQYF. CDR3 DNA sequence: TGTGCCAGCAGTTACTCGATCGGGGAGAGCGATCCCCAGTACTTC.

The genes are TRBV9 and TRBJ1-1, with D tentatively TRBD1 (5 bases). V dropped 6 bases and J dropped 0 bases, with 15 bases sitting between them. The germline gives CDR1 SGDLS, CDR2 YYNGEE. This CDR3 spans 15 amino acids. CDR3 amino acids: CASTFGGTMNTEAFF. The CDR3 DNA reads as TGTGCCAGCACCTTTGGGGGTACCATGAACACTGAAGCTTTCTTT.

This chain links TRBV10-1 with TRBJ1-1; the match to TRBD1 covers 7 bases. The CDR3 is 16 residues long. The germline V gene has CDR1 WNHNN and CDR2 SYGVQD (reference sequence). J gave up 5 bases and V 3 bases, and 12 bases lay outside the gene matches. The CDR3 here is CASSDGQVPRRTEAFF. The CDR3 nucleotides read TGCGCCAGCAGTGATGGACAGGTCCCTCGGAGGACTGAAGCTTTCTTT.

CDR3 protein: CATTGGSYEQYF. Written as DNA, the CDR3 is TGTGCCACCACAGGGGGGTCCTACGAGCAGTACTTC. This chain joins TRBV11-3 and TRBJ2-7; 8 nucleotides line up with TRBD1. The germline gives CDR1 SGHNT, CDR2 YENEEA. V shed 10 bases and J 1 base; nucleotides not matched to a gene: 3. There are 12 residues in the CDR3.

The chain is built from TRBV6-2 or TRBV6-3 and TRBJ2-2, with TRBD2 identical over 9 bases. CDR1 and CDR2 from the germline V gene are MNHEY and SVGEGT. Trimming cost V 3 bases and J 7 bases; bases outside gene matches: 6. The CDR3 contains 15 residues. The CDR3, as DNA: TGTGCCAGCAGTTATCAGGCGGGGGGGCTCGGGGAGCTGTTTTTT. Its protein is CASSYQAGGLGELFF.

V and J are TRBV6-1 and TRBJ2-7, with D perhaps TRBD1 (7 bases). This CDR3 has 15 amino acids. V was trimmed by 2 bases and J by 2 bases, leaving 13 bases between them. The germline V gene has CDR1 MNHNS and CDR2 SASEGT. The CDR3 region is CASSELGGGTYEQYF. The CDR3, as DNA: TGTGCCAGCAGTGAATTAGGAGGGGGCACCTACGAGCAGTACTTC.

The chain recombines TRBV6-5 with TRBJ2-5; 10 nucleotides align to TRBD2. From germline, CDR1 is MNHEY and CDR2 SVGAGI. The CDR3 runs 16 residues. V shed 0 bases and J 3 bases; nucleotides not matched to a gene: 4. The CDR3 DNA is TGTGCCAGCAGTTACTCCGCTAGCGGGGGCGAAGAGACCCAGTACTTC. Translation gives CASSYSASGGEETQYF.

The chain is built from TRBV5-1 and TRBJ2-6; the D is unclear. This CDR3 spans 17 amino acids. V was trimmed by 0 bases and J by 0 bases, leaving 10 bases between them. Germline CDR1 and CDR2: SGHRS and YFSETQ. CDR3 in DNA: TGCGCCAGCAGCTTGGCCCTCACAAGCTCTGGGGCCAACGTCCTGACTTTC. Amino acids: CASSLALTSSGANVLTF.

The chain is built from TRBV3-1 (or the pseudogene TRBV3-2) and TRBJ1-6; 8 bases align to TRBD1. J lost 8 bases, V lost 4 bases, and 4 bases had no gene match. CDR3 length equals 14 residues. CDR1 and CDR2 from the germline V gene are LGHDT and YNNKEL (reference sequence). CDR3 sequence (DNA): TGTGCCAGCAGCCTTCGACAGGGGCATTCACCCCTCCACTTT. This encodes CASSLRQGHSPLHF.

This clone was picked up a small number of times. The chain employs TRBV20-1 and TRBJ1-1; TRBD1 aligns across 12 bases. Trimming took 3 bases from V and 5 from J; bases not matched to a gene: 10. CDR3 length: 16 amino acids. The germline gives CDR1 DFQATT, CDR2 SNEGSKA (reference sequence). The CDR3 protein is CSASAPGQGAGTEAFF. The CDR3 coding sequence is TGCAGTGCTAGTGCTCCGGGACAGGGGGCTGGTACTGAAGCTTTCTTT.

This clone was seen a handful of times. The chain couples TRBV18 to TRBJ1-1; D is undetermined. Per the germline V gene, CDR1 is KGHSH and CDR2 is LQKENI. V was clipped by 4 bases and J by 6 bases, with 3 bases between them. The CDR3 covers 10 residues. The DNA for the CDR3 is TGTGCCAGCTCACTTCCTGAAGCTTTCTTT. Protein product: CASSLPEAFF.

This chain links TRBV6-5 with TRBJ2-7; TRBD1 matches 8 bases. The CDR3 extends over 15 amino acids. Germline-derived CDR1 and CDR2 are MNHEY and SVGAGI. J lost 4 bases, V lost 6 bases, and 11 bases had no gene match. Written as DNA, the CDR3 is TGTGCCAGCAGGTTACCCGGGACAGGCGTATACGAGCAGTACTTC. It is translated as CASRLPGTGVYEQYF.

The rearrangement links TRBV2 to TRBJ2-2; tentative D call: TRBD1 (7 bases). Trimming shortened V by 10 bases and J by 2 bases, and 14 bases separated the two germline ends. The CDR3 covers 14 residues. CDR1 SNHLY and CDR2 FYNNEI come from the germline V gene. DNA for the CDR3: TGTGCCATGAAGGAGGGGGCCAACACCGGGGAGCTGTTTTTT. Translated: CAMKEGANTGELFF.

This chain links TRBV2 with TRBJ2-3; TRBD2 aligns across 9 bases. Trimming at V came to 4 bases and at J to 2 bases, leaving 7 bases not matched to a gene. The germline V gene encodes CDR1 SNHLY and CDR2 FYNNEI. This CDR3 is built from 16 residues. CDR3 sequence reads: CASSAQRGVPTDTQYF. The CDR3 nucleotides read TGTGCCAGCAGTGCGCAGCGGGGGGTTCCCACAGATACGCAGTATTTT.

The V call is TRBV27, the J call TRBJ2-7, with a tentative D call TRBD2 (5 bases). Germline V gene sequence: CDR1 MNHEY, CDR2 SMNVEV (reference sequence). V lost 0 bases and J 6 bases, leaving 18 bases between the germline ends. The CDR3 has 16 residues. The CDR3 nucleotides are TGTGCCAGCAGTTTATCTCTTAGTGGAGCGGTAAGCGAGCAGTACTTC. Amino acid sequence: CASSLSLSGAVSEQYF.

The CDR3 bases are TGCAGCGTTTCTCAAAGTAGGGGCTCTGGAAACACCATATATTTT. It codes for CSVSQSRGSGNTIYF. This rearrangement joins TRBV29-1 to TRBJ1-3, with D tentatively TRBD1 (5 bases). Germline V gives CDR1 SQVTM, CDR2 ANQGSEA. The ends were cut back, 5 bases at V and 0 bases at J, with 14 bases in the middle. The CDR3 runs 15 residues.

The chain has TRBV30 and TRBJ1-1; the D gene is possibly TRBD1 (5 bases). The V gene's germline CDR1 is GTSNPN and CDR2 SVGIG (reference sequence). The V and J ends lost 1 base and 0 bases respectively, with 9 bases between them. The CDR3 has 14 amino acids. Here the CDR3 DNA reads TGTGCCTGGAGTGAATGGGGGGTGAACACTGAAGCTTTCTTT. It codes for CAWSEWGVNTEAFF.

This clone was recorded a few times. The CDR3 DNA is TGTGCTAGTGGCCTGGACGGCTCTGGAAACACCATATATTTT. It encodes CASGLDGSGNTIYF. V gene TRBV12-5 combines with J gene TRBJ1-3; D remains ambiguous. Between the trimmed V and J ends, which lost 6 bases and 0 bases, there was a span of 9 bases. CDR3 length: 14 amino acids. CDR1 and CDR2 from the germline V gene are LGHNT and FRNRAP. The full variable domain, rest sourced from reference TRBV12-5 and TRBJ1-3, is DARVTQTPRHKVTEMGQEVTMRCQPILGHNTVFWYRQTMMQGLELLAYFRNRAPLDDSGMPKDRFSAEMPDATLATLKIQPSEPRDSAVYFCASGLDGSGNTIYFGEGSWLTVV.

This clone was detected a few times. The chain employs TRBV9 and TRBJ1-3, with 7 bases that match TRBD1. This CDR3 has 16 amino acids. V shed 3 bases, J shed 1 base, and the junction held 7 bases outside the gene matches. Germline V gene data show CDR1 as SGDLS and CDR2 as YYNGEE. The CDR3 is CASSEGGGWSGNTIYF. DNA of the CDR3: TGTGCCAGCAGCGAGGGAGGGGGCTGGTCTGGAAACACCATATATTTT.

The chain has TRBV6-1 and TRBJ2-2; the D call may be TRBD1 or TRBD2 (5 bases each). V was shortened by 3 bases and J by 5 bases, with 10 bases between the two germline ends. The CDR3 is 14 amino acids. The V gene's germline CDR1 is MNHNS and CDR2 SASEGT. The CDR3 region is CASSEGTRTGELFF. CDR3 nucleotide sequence: TGTGCCAGCAGTGAGGGGACGCGGACCGGGGAGCTGTTTTTT.

The chain recombines TRBV4-3 with TRBJ2-3; 8 bases align to TRBD2. V lost 4 bases and J lost 2; bases outside the gene matches: 2. Germline assignment: CDR1 LGHNA and CDR2 YSLEER. The CDR3 sequence is 14 residues long. This CDR3 reads CASSLSGVTDTQYF. As DNA, the CDR3 is TGCGCCAGCAGCCTTAGCGGGGTCACAGATACGCAGTATTTT.

In this sample, this clone is medium-sized. The chain combines TRBV7-8 with TRBJ1-2; the match to TRBD1 covers 8 bases. Per the germline V gene, CDR1 is SGHVS and CDR2 is FQNEAQ. The CDR3 runs to 16 residues. V gave up 5 bases and J gave up 7 bases; unmatched junction bases: 15. The CDR3 loop is CASSRVSSGGSSGYTF. The CDR3 nucleotides read TGTGCCAGCAGCCGAGTTAGTTCAGGGGGCTCGAGTGGCTACACCTTC.